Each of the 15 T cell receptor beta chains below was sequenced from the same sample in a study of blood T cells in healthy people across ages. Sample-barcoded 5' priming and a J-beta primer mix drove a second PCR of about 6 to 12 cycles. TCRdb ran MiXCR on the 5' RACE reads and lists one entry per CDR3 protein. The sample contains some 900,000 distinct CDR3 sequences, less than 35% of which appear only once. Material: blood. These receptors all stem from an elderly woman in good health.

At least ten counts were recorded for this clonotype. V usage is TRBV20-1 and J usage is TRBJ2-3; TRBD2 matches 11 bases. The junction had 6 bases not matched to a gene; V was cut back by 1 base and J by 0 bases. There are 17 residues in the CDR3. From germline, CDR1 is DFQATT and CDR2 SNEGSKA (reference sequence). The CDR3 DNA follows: TGCAGTGCTAGAGCAGTCGGACTAGCGGGTAGCACAGATACGCAGTATTTT. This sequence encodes CSARAVGLAGSTDTQYF.

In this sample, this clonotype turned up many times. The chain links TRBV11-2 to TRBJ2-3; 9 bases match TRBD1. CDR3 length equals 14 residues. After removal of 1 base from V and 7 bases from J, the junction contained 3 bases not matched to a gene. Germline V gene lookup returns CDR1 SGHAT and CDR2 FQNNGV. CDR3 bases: TGTGCCAGCAGCTTAGTGGGACAGGGATATACGCAGTATTTT. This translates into CASSLVGQGYTQYF.

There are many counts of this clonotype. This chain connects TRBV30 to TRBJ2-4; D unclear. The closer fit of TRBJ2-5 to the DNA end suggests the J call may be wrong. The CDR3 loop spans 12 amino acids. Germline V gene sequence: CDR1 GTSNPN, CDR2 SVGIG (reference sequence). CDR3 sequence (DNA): TGTGCCTGGAATCGGCGCCCCGGGACCCAGTACTTC. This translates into CAWNRRPGTQYF.

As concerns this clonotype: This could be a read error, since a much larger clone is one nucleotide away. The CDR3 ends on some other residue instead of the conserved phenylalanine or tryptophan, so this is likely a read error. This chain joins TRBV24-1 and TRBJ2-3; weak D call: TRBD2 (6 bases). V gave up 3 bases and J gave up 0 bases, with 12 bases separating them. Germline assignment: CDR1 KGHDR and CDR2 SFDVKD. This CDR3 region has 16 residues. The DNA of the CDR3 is TGTGCCACCAGTGATCCGCGCGGGACTAGCACAGATACGCAGTATTTG. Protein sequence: CATSDPRGTSTDTQYL.

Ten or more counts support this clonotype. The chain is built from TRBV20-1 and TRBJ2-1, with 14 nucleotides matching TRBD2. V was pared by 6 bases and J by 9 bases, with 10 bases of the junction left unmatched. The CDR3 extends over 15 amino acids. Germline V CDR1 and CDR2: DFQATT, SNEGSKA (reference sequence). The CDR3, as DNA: TGCAGTGCGACAACCGGGACTAGCGGGGGCAGTGAGCAGTTCTTC. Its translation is CSATTGTSGGSEQFF.

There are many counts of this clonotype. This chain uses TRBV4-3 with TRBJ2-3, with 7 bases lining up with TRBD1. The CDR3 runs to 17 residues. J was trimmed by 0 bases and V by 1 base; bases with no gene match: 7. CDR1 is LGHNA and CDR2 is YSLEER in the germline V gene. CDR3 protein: CASSQVLETGSTDTQYF. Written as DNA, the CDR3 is TGCGCCAGCAGCCAAGTCTTGGAGACAGGGAGCACAGATACGCAGTATTTT.

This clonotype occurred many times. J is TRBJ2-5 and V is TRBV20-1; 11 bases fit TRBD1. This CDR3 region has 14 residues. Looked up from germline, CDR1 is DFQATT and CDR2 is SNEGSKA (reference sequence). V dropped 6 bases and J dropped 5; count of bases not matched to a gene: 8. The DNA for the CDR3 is TGCAGTGCAAAGGACAGGGGGCAATTGGAGACCCAGTACTTC. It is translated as CSAKDRGQLETQYF.

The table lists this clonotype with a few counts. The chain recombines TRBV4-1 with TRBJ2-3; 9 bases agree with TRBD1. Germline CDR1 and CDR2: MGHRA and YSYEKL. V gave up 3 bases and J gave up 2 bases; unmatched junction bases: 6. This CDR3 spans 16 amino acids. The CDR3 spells CASSHQQGAHTDTQYF. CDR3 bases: TGCGCCAGCAGCCATCAACAGGGGGCTCACACAGATACGCAGTATTTT.

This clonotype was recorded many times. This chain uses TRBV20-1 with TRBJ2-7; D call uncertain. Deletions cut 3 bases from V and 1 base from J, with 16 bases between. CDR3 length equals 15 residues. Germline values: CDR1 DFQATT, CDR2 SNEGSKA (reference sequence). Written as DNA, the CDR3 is TGCAGTGCTAGTATTGGGTCCATTTTATCCTACGAGCAGTACTTC. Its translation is CSASIGSILSYEQYF.

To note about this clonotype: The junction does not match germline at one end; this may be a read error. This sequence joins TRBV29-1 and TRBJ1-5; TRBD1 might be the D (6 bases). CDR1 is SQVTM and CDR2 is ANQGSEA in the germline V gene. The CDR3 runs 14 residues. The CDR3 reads CGVGPRGSNQPQHF. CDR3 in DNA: TGCGGCGTCGGGCCGAGGGGGAGCAATCAGCCCCAGCATTTT.

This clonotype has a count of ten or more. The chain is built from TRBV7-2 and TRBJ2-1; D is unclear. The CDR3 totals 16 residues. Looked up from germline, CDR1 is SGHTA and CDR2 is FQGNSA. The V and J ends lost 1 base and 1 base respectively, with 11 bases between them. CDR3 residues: CASSLDYPVSYNEQFF. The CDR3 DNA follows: TGTGCCAGCAGCTTAGATTATCCGGTGTCCTACAATGAGCAGTTCTTC.

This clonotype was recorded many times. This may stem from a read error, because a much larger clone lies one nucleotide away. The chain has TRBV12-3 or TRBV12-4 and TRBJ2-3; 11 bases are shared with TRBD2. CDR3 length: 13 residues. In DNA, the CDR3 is TGTGCCACCAGACTAGCGGGGACAGATGCGCAGTATTTT. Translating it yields CATRLAGTDAQYF.

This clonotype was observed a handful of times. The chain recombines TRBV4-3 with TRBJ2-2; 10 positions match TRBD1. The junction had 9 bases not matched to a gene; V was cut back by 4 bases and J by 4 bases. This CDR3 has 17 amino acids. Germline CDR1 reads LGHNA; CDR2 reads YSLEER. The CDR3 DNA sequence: TGCGCCAGCAGCCCAAAAGGGACAGGGGATACCACCGGGGAGCTGTTTTTT. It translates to CASSPKGTGDTTGELFF.

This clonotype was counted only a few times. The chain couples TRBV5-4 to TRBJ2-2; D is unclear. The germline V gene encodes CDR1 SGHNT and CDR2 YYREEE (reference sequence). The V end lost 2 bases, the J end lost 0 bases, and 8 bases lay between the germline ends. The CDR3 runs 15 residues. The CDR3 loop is CASSLAQSNTGELFF. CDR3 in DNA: TGTGCCAGCAGCTTAGCACAGTCGAACACCGGGGAGCTGTTTTTT.

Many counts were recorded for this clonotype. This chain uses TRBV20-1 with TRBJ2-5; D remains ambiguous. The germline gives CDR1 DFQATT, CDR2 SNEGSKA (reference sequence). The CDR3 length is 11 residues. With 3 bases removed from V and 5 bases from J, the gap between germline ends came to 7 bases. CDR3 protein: CSASLRETQYF. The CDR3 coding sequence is TGCAGTGCTAGCCTAAGGGAGACCCAGTACTTC.